This T cell receptor (beta chain) emerged from a study of T cell changes during pregnancy in multiple sclerosis. CDR3 length: 14 amino acids. The V end was cut by 1 base, the J end by 12 bases, with 13 bases between. Germline V gives CDR1 SGHDN, CDR2 FVKESK. Data came from immunoSEQ multiplex PCR; TCRdb stores just in-frame clones and leaves some out. The repertoire holds tens of thousands of clones, with 85% to 95% as singletons. This chain joins TRBV14 and TRBJ1-6, with a tentative D call TRBD1 (6 bases). This TCR was sampled from a female donor in good health, enrolled as a control in a pregnancy study. Sequencing used peripheral blood, obtained in the second trimester of pregnancy. CDR3: CASSQGRGLVPLHF. In DNA form, the CDR3 reads TGTGCCAGCAGCCAAGGCAGGGGATTAGTACCCCTCCACTTT.